These T cell receptor beta chains were read from a single sample in a study of CD8 T cells in Susac syndrome. From the immunoSEQ multiplex PCR reads, TCRdb called clonotypes with MiXCR, one entry per CDR3 protein. The sample includes 90,000 to 110,000 distinct CDR3 sequences, about 95% seen only once; the top ten take roughly 0.096%. Sequencing used CD4+ T cells from PBMCs. The receptors originated from a human donor in good health. The CDR3 runs from the conserved cysteine through the conserved F or W. A D gene is named only where the DNA matches it firmly. Rows may omit the clone size; those that give it use once, few, many or a size class.

>-|-|TRBV30|TRBJ1-2
CAWSVGSTNYGYTF
>-|-|TRBV7-3|TRBJ2-7
CASSRDGHYEQYF
>TRBD1|-|TRBV20-1|TRBJ2-7
CSARGTVSYEQYF
>-|-|TRBV3-1|TRBJ2-4
CASSSLSLAKNIQYF
>TRBD1|once|TRBV20-1|TRBJ2-3
CSAITGAGGSDTQYF
>TRBD1|few|TRBV19|TRBJ2-5
CASSPTGTETQYF
>TRBD1|-|TRBV7-9|TRBJ2-6
CASSVGTGGSGANVLTF
>-|-|TRBV19|TRBJ2-2
CASRRTYTGELFF
>-|-|TRBV9|TRBJ1-2
CASSVDGTNNYGYTF
>-|-|TRBV7-9|TRBJ2-5
CASSLRQGGEETQYF
>-|-|TRBV29-1|TRBJ1-1
CSVVPLAEAFF
>TRBD1|once|TRBV6-5|TRBJ2-5
CASSAGTGGRETQYF
>TRBD2|few|TRBV20-1|TRBJ2-7
CSASAGGSYEQYF
>-|-|TRBV6-2/TRBV6-3|TRBJ2-1
CASSVGGAAKNEQFF
>TRBD1|-|TRBV3-1|TRBJ1-1
CASSLRSTGGGTEAFF
>-|once|TRBV3-1|TRBJ2-7
CASSQTHEQYF
>TRBD2|-|TRBV20-1|TRBJ2-5
CSARTLERGHQETQYF
>-|-|TRBV2|TRBJ2-3
CASRTPGLTDTQYF
>-|-|TRBV27|TRBJ2-7
CASSRTQGYEQYF
>TRBD1|-|TRBV12-3/TRBV12-4|TRBJ2-7
CASSIGQGYEQYF
>-|-|TRBV28|TRBJ2-4
CASSFSVSIQYF
>-|-|TRBV29-1|TRBJ2-2
CSVGSSTGELFF
>TRBD2|once|TRBV12-3/TRBV12-4|TRBJ2-5
CASRHFTSGEETQYF
>TRBD1|-|TRBV7-3|TRBJ2-1
CASSLNGDRGIYNEQFF
>-|-|TRBV4-2|TRBJ2-1
CASSQDQRKGNEQFF
>-|-|TRBV13|TRBJ1-2
CASSPSTHGYTF
>TRBD1|-|TRBV5-4|TRBJ1-2
CASSLSSQGNYGYTF
>-|-|TRBV29-1|TRBJ2-2
CSVPNPRTNTGELFF